This T cell receptor (beta chain) is drawn from a study of PD-1 blockade in mismatch repair-deficient tumors. Some clones are missing from TCRdb's copy, which holds only in-frame ones; the method was immunoSEQ multiplex PCR. The table has around 33,000 clones, about 85% seen once. With 3 bases clipped from V and 7 bases from J, the junction kept 9 bases outside the gene matches. The CDR3 loop spans 16 amino acids. CDR1 and CDR2 (germline): MGHRA, YSYEKL. This receptor was identified in an adult with mismatch repair-deficient cancer. The chain links TRBV4-1 to TRBJ1-4, with 9 bases that match TRBD1. The sample consisted of PBMCs, taken around 6 weeks after starting pembrolizumab. The CDR3 region is CASSHHGTGLFEKLFF. The CDR3 DNA reads TGCGCCAGCAGCCACCACGGGACAGGGCTTTTTGAAAAACTGTTTTTT.